This TCR beta chain is drawn from a study of a mutant IDH1 vaccine in newly diagnosed glioma (dated by TCRdb to the early 2020s). As for the study more broadly: Across visits V03 through V10, patients got a total of eight vaccinations, given in weeks 1, 3, 5, 7, 11, 15, 19 and 23. Peripheral blood was collected at six visits: V03 (baseline), V05, V07, V10, V12 and V13. Prior to enrollment, standard therapy consisting of radiotherapy alone, temozolomide alone, or radiochemotherapy with temozolomide had been administered to patients, with the combination being received by most patients. For exploratory analyses, fewer than 30 treated patients had longitudinal TCRB deep sequencing done wherever samples were available. Vaccination was initiated 4-6 weeks after radiotherapy alone, or concurrently with temozolomide cycles in the chemotherapy-containing groups. Of the roughly 32 patients who were treated, about 62% were male and around 38% were female, and the mean age was approximately 40 years.

Reading the label with the study, this specimen's time point is: week 11, during vaccination. Every vaccine dose consisted of 300 ug of a 20-mer mutant IDH1 peptide in Montanide, administered subcutaneously together with topical imiquimod. All donors had newly diagnosed IDH1-mutant astrocytomas of WHO grade 3 or 4 that showed loss of nuclear ATRX. The samples were drawn from NOA16, a multicentre, single-arm, open-label phase I trial in Germany that tested a mutant IDH1 peptide vaccine in humans for the first time. Genomic DNA for TCRB sequencing was extracted from EDTA blood using the DNeasy Blood and Tissue Kit. As to this clone: This receptor's antigen is unknown. There are no base qualities to consult, and no much larger clone falls within one base.

Library method: the immunoSEQ multiplex PCR assay. Rearranged TCR beta chain sequences were amplified with the hsTCRB Kit following the manufacturer's protocol. Sequencing of TCRB libraries was carried out on an Illumina MiSeq. Processing in the source paper ran as follows. Demultiplexing, trimming and gene mapping were performed with the kit vendor's proprietary platform. Imported from immuneACCESS, the table was reduced by TCRdb to in-frame sequences with V and J called. These copies leave out some clones; in studies compared against another copy, an unresolved V gene accounts for under half, and the cause of the remainder is not known. D and trimming were read from the DNA, whereas the V and J calls and clone size are those reported in that table. This sample gives about 64,000 clones in total; approximately 84% of them show up just once. Around 8.2% of the sample comes from the top ten. Broader findings and caveats from the paper: It was noted by the authors that analyses of patient blood samples could not be reproduced owing to sample limitations. No apparent relationship was observed between pseudoprogression and alterations in the top peripheral T cell clonotypes detected by TCRB sequencing. Across multiple MHC alleles, vaccine-induced immune responses were seen in around 94% of patients. PBMC samples for TCRB deep sequencing were selected based on availability.

Here the sequenced sample was PBMCs, taken from a glioma patient whose treatment included an IDH1 peptide vaccine. This clonotype was sampled from a woman in her forties or fifties with glioma.

The CDR3 corresponds to CASSLTGGDNYGYTF. Read as DNA, the sequence is TGTGCCAGCAGCTTAACCGGGGGCGATAACTATGGCTACACCTTC. This receptor chain uses TRBV7-2 and TRBJ1-2, with TRBD1 perhaps the D gene, on 6 matching bases. The germline V gene sets CDR1 to SGHTA and CDR2 to FQGNSA. Measured from the cysteine to the phenylalanine, the CDR3 is 15 residues long. CDR3 DNA only is kept here, 45 bases in frame from base 1. Between the V and J ends, shortened by 2 bases and 1 base respectively, the junction contains 11 bases. Supplemented by the reference TRBV7-2 and TRBJ1-2 proteins around the CDR3, the complete variable domain is GAGVSQSPSNKVTEKGKDVELRCDPISGHTALYWYRQSLGQGLEFLIYFQGNSAPDKSGLPSDRFSAERTGGSVSTLTIQRTQQEDSAVYLCASSLTGGDNYGYTFGSGTRLTVV.